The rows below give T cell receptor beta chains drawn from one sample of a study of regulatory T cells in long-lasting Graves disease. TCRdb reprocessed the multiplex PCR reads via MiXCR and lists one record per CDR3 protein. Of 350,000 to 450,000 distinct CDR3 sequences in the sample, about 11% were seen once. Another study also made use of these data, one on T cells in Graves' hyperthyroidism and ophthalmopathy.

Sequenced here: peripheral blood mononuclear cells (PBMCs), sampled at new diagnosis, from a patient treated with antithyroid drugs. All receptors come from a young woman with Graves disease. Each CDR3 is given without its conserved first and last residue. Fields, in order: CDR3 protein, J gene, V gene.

CDR3: ASSLGPGTPLH
J: TRBJ1-6
V: TRBV7-3

CDR3: ASSLGGGVRVAF
J: TRBJ1-1
V: TRBV7-2

CDR3: ASSQVSRGNSYNEQF
J: TRBJ2-1
V: TRBV3-1

CDR3: ASSQVQRGLASNEQF
J: TRBJ2-1
V: TRBV4-3

CDR3: ASSILTGVTEAF
J: TRBJ1-1
V: TRBV28

CDR3: ASSVGGTGANEQF
J: TRBJ2-1
V: TRBV9

CDR3: ASSLTINQPQH
J: TRBJ1-5
V: TRBV12-3/TRBV12-4

CDR3: ASSSREGRLAGARNEQF
J: TRBJ2-1
V: TRBV6-2/TRBV6-3

CDR3: ASSLGLAISTDTQY
J: TRBJ2-3
V: TRBV7-8

CDR3: ASSSPLAPNEQF
J: TRBJ2-1
V: TRBV7-9

CDR3: ASSIQGTKNIQY
J: TRBJ2-4
V: TRBV19

CDR3: ASRPRMGEGRDTQY
J: TRBJ2-3
V: TRBV28

CDR3: ASRPVDTGELF
J: TRBJ2-2
V: TRBV5-6

CDR3: ASSEGQGAYNEQF
J: TRBJ2-1
V: TRBV6-1

CDR3: ASSDRTTTTNEKLF
J: TRBJ1-4
V: TRBV2

CDR3: ASSLGPTSRGINEQF
J: TRBJ2-1
V: TRBV5-1

CDR3: ASRVGDDLGNYGYT
J: TRBJ1-2
V: TRBV13

CDR3: ASSLRDRREGTQY
J: TRBJ2-5
V: TRBV5-1

CDR3: ASSLLTRELF
J: TRBJ2-2
V: TRBV7-9

CDR3: ATSRGGYIDGYT
J: TRBJ1-2
V: TRBV15

CDR3: ASSVKGAYEQY
J: TRBJ2-7
V: TRBV27

CDR3: ASSSPGAGRNNEQF
J: TRBJ2-1
V: TRBV12-3/TRBV12-4

CDR3: ASSLGSANYGYI
J: TRBJ1-2
V: TRBV7-2

CDR3: ASSQVPTDRGRLGNQPQH
J: TRBJ1-5
V: TRBV4-3

CDR3: AINEQGMNTGELF
J: TRBJ2-2
V: TRBV10-3

CDR3: ASSKKGTSGNSEQF
J: TRBJ2-1
V: TRBV12-3/TRBV12-4

CDR3: ASSAGTGPNEQF
J: TRBJ2-1
V: TRBV4-1

CDR3: ASSNWTSIKQF
J: TRBJ2-1
V: TRBV6-5

CDR3: SAGGLAGAIDTQY
J: TRBJ2-3
V: TRBV20-1

CDR3: ASSLAVWGIQETQY
J: TRBJ2-5
V: TRBV12-3/TRBV12-4

CDR3: ASRVTGGIISPPH
J: TRBJ1-6
V: TRBV12-3/TRBV12-4

CDR3: ASGTSGYNEQF
J: TRBJ2-1
V: TRBV7-3

CDR3: ASRIVGTSDVSDTQY
J: TRBJ2-3
V: TRBV5-1

CDR3: ASSIENRAGNTEAF
J: TRBJ1-1
V: TRBV19

CDR3: ASRLIGLGWTQY
J: TRBJ2-5
V: TRBV12-3/TRBV12-4

CDR3: ASSYRTSGIGYNEQF
J: TRBJ2-1
V: TRBV7-3

CDR3: ASSPGTAPGPQH
J: TRBJ1-5
V: TRBV7-9

CDR3: SAPEAGAGLVEYEQY
J: TRBJ2-7
V: TRBV20-1

CDR3: ASSPQGQPPSDTQY
J: TRBJ2-3
V: TRBV7-2

CDR3: ASRRQLFEKLF
J: TRBJ1-4
V: TRBV6-1